This TCR beta chain was identified during a study of metastatic and nonmetastatic thyroid tumors. This CDR3 is 14 amino acids long. CDR1 LGHNA and CDR2 YNFKEQ come from the germline V gene. The V gene lost 5 bases and the J gene lost 0 bases, with 10 bases spanning the gap. This clone occurred many times. Source study methods: What underpinned the distant-metastasis classifier for papillary thyroid cancer was the set of CDR3 differences across clinicopathological groups. MiXCR reprocessed the PCR reads for TCRdb. The authors' filters were not applied to this entry. The profile shows some 22,000 clones, more than 20% of them singletons. Every patient underwent thyroid surgery untreated.

Material for sequencing was blood. This clonotype was sampled from a male donor with papillary thyroid cancer or a benign thyroid nodule (not recorded which). Some clones in this sample may be carry-over from other donors' samples. The chain carries TRBV4-2 and TRBJ1-2; D possibly corresponds to TRBD1 (6 bases). The CDR3, as DNA: TGTGCCAGCAGCTGGGACACGTCTAACTATGGCTACACCTTC. Translated, it gives CASSWDTSNYGYTF.